The next 31 T cell receptor beta chains were all read from a single sample in a study of cytomegalovirus exposure and HLA in healthy donors (dated by TCRdb to 2017 to 2019). The method behind the library was the immunoSEQ multiplex PCR assay. A mixture of 60 forward primers for TCR Vbeta segments and 13 reverse primers for TCR Jbeta segments was used in the multiplex PCR. This immuneACCESS table, as held by TCRdb, lists in-frame sequences with V and J called but not all clones. Of the missing ones, under half trace to an unresolved V gene in checked studies; the others have no known cause. The sample table holds about 150,000 clones, of which approximately 72% were seen once. The ten largest account for 2.1% of the sample. Material for sequencing was PBMCs. These receptors came from a man aged 40-49 years in good health and CMV-seronegative.

This clone has only a few counts. The V call is TRBV23-1, the J call TRBJ1-5; perhaps TRBD1 as D (6 bases). TRBV23-1 carries the ORF label, with uncertain function. The CDR3 is 19 residues long. Trimming removed 7 bases at V and 0 bases at J, with 25 bases between. In DNA, the CDR3 is TGCGCCAGCAACACACTACGAGGGCAGGGGAAGGTTAGCAATCAGCCCCAGCATTTT. Amino acid sequence: CASNTLRGQGKVSNQPQHF.

The chain carries TRBV6-6 and TRBJ1-4; a weak D match, TRBD1 (6 bases). The CDR3 is 14 amino acids. Germline assignment: CDR1 MNHNY and CDR2 SVGAGI (reference sequence). The ends were cut back, 7 bases at V and 5 bases at J, with 14 bases in the middle. This chain's CDR3 is CASTRDILNEKLFF. DNA for the CDR3: TGTGCCAGCACTAGGGACATTTTAAATGAAAAACTGTTTTTT.

V and J are TRBV5-1 and TRBJ1-3; D is unresolved. The CDR3 has 19 residues. Looked up from germline, CDR1 is SGHRS and CDR2 is YFSETQ. V lost 4 bases to trimming and J lost 0 bases, with 23 bases between them. DNA of the CDR3: TGCGCCAGCAGCCCAACCACGCAGAGTCCCAGGCACTCTGGAAACACCATATATTTT. Translating it yields CASSPTTQSPRHSGNTIYF.

The genes are TRBV6-5 and TRBJ1-2, with D possibly being TRBD1 (6 bases). With 2 bases removed from V and 4 bases from J, the gap between germline ends came to 11 bases. CDR1 and CDR2 (germline): MNHEY, SVGAGI. The CDR3 has 14 residues. For the CDR3, the DNA is TGTGCCAGCAGTTACGGGGTACAGGGCTATGGCTACACCTTC. Encoded protein: CASSYGVQGYGYTF.

The CDR3 coding sequence is TGTGCCAGCAGCTTAGGGCTGGCGGCCTCCTACGAGCAGTACTTC. Amino acids: CASSLGLAASYEQYF. The chain combines TRBV13 with TRBJ2-7; D is ambiguous. The CDR3 is 15 residues long. CDR1 and CDR2 (germline): PRHDT, FYEKMQ (reference sequence). With 0 bases removed from V and 0 bases from J, the gap between germline ends came to 9 bases.

V and J are TRBV27 and TRBJ2-7; TRBD2 aligns across 11 bases. The CDR3 has 14 residues. V dropped 6 bases and J dropped 7; count of bases not matched to a gene: 8. From germline, CDR1 is MNHEY and CDR2 SMNVEV (reference sequence). The CDR3 region is CASSRLAGGNEQYF. In DNA, the CDR3 is TGTGCCAGCAGCCGTCTAGCGGGAGGTAATGAGCAGTACTTC.

The V and J genes are TRBV6-1 and TRBJ2-1; 9 nucleotides match TRBD2. Germline loops: CDR1 MNHNS, CDR2 SASEGT. V was pared by 4 bases and J by 8 bases, with 9 bases of the junction left unmatched. The CDR3 has 15 residues. The CDR3 spells CASSVGRGGGDEQFF. Written as DNA, the CDR3 is TGTGCCAGCAGTGTAGGGCGGGGGGGCGGCGATGAGCAGTTCTTC.

This clone was observed a few times. The J gene is TRBJ2-3, the V gene TRBV2; D gene uncertain. Trimming took off 6 bases at V and 0 bases at J, with 13 bases between the two ends. In germline, CDR1 is SNHLY, CDR2 FYNNEI. The CDR3 is made up of 15 amino acids. The CDR3: CASRMLDQSTDTQYF. The DNA for the CDR3 is TGTGCCAGCAGGATGCTAGACCAAAGCACAGATACGCAGTATTTT.

This chain joins TRBV7-9 and TRBJ1-1, with 9 nucleotides matching TRBD1. Germline V gene sequence: CDR1 SEHNR, CDR2 FQNEAQ (reference sequence). The CDR3 contains 16 residues. V shed 5 bases and J 1 base; nucleotides not matched to a gene: 8. The CDR3 nucleotides are TGTGCCAGCAGCCCGCACAGGGGGCTCGGGAACACTGAAGCTTTCTTT. Residues: CASSPHRGLGNTEAFF.

V usage is TRBV7-9 and J usage is TRBJ2-7; the match to TRBD2 covers 8 bases. Germline assignment: CDR1 SEHNR and CDR2 FQNEAQ (reference sequence). This CDR3 is 15 amino acids long. Losses at the gene ends were 5 bases for V and 4 bases for J; bases not matched to a gene: 10. The CDR3 reads CASSRDAGGTYEQYF. The CDR3 bases are TGTGCCAGCAGCAGGGATGCGGGGGGCACGTACGAGCAGTACTTC.

The chain recombines TRBV7-9 with TRBJ1-4; D is possibly TRBD1 (5 bases). The CDR3 spans 15 residues. The V gene lost 3 bases and the J gene lost 7 bases, with 15 bases spanning the gap. From germline, CDR1 is SEHNR and CDR2 FQNEAQ (reference sequence). The CDR3 DNA follows: TGTGCCAGCAGCTTGTTGTCACAGGTCGGTGAAAAACTGTTTTTT. This translates into CASSLLSQVGEKLFF.

V and J are TRBV7-9 and TRBJ1-1, with no clear D. This CDR3 region has 13 residues. Trimming left V 3 bases short and J 1 base short, with 6 bases between. Germline CDR1 and CDR2: SEHNR and FQNEAQ (reference sequence). This CDR3 is CASSFSGNTEAFF. The CDR3 DNA follows: TGTGCCAGCAGCTTTTCGGGGAACACTGAAGCTTTCTTT.

This clone was seen more than once but under ten times. The chain's CDR3 is CASSIGGTGEDTIYF. Written as DNA, the CDR3 is TGCGCCAGCAGCATTGGCGGGACAGGGGAAGACACCATATATTTT. The chain joins TRBV5-1 to TRBJ1-3, with TRBD1 matching over 10 bases. The germline V gene has CDR1 SGHRS and CDR2 YFSETQ. CDR3 length: 15 residues. V trimming: 4 bases; J trimming: 8 bases; junction bases outside the gene matches: 9. The full variable domain, rest sourced from reference TRBV5-1 and TRBJ1-3, is KAGVTQTPRYLIKTRGQQVTLSCSPISGHRSVSWYQQTPGQGLQFLFEYFSETQRNKGNFPGRFSGRQFSNSRSEMNVSTLELGDSALYLCASSIGGTGEDTIYFGEGSWLTVV.

V usage is TRBV11-2 and J usage is TRBJ2-7, with D perhaps TRBD2 (5 bases). Germline V gene lookup returns CDR1 SGHAT and CDR2 FQNNGV. The CDR3 extends over 15 amino acids. V was clipped by 5 bases and J by 3 bases, with 17 bases between them. The CDR3 sequence is CASSPLSGNLYEQYF. CDR3 bases: TGTGCCAGCAGCCCCCTCAGCGGAAACCTCTACGAGCAGTACTTC.

This clone has just a few counts. The chain uses TRBV5-6 and TRBJ2-3, with 11 nucleotides matching TRBD1. Germline CDR1 and CDR2: SGHDT and YYEEEE. The junction had 6 bases not matched to a gene; V was cut back by 0 bases and J by 15 bases. CDR3 size: 13 residues. The CDR3 bases are TGTGCCAGCAGCTTGGCTGGGGACAGGGGGTTCTATTTT. Encoded protein: CASSLAGDRGFYF.

The chain links TRBV19 to TRBJ1-6, with 8 bases matching TRBD1. Trimming removed 7 bases from V and 7 bases from J; junction bases left unmatched: 0. From germline, CDR1 is LNHDA and CDR2 SQIVND (reference sequence). The CDR3 extends over 12 amino acids. CDR3: CASNRGNSPLHF. The CDR3 DNA reads as TGTGCCAGTAACAGGGGGAATTCACCCCTCCACTTT.

This clone appeared a single time. The rearrangement joins TRBV10-2 to TRBJ2-7, with 8 bases that match TRBD2. V shed 0 bases, J shed 3 bases, and the junction held 7 bases outside the gene matches. The CDR3 length is 16 residues. Germline CDR1 WSHSY, CDR2 SAAADI. For the CDR3, the DNA is TGCGCCAGCAGTGAGTCGAGGCCTAGCGGGCGCTACGAGCAGTACTTC. Its protein is CASSESRPSGRYEQYF.

This clone appeared a few times. DNA of the CDR3: TGTGCCAGCAGCTTAGTTAGCCTAGATACGCAGTATTTT. Its translation is CASSLVSLDTQYF. V is TRBV7-6 and J is TRBJ2-3; D ambiguous. In germline, CDR1 is SGHVS, CDR2 FNYEAQ. V gave up 1 base and J gave up 5 bases, with 7 bases separating them. CDR3 length: 13 residues. The full variable domain, with the rest looked up from reference TRBV7-6 and TRBJ2-3, is GAGVSQSPRYKVTKRGQDVALRCDPISGHVSLYWYRQALGQGPEFLTYFNYEAQQDKSGLPNDRFSAERPEGSISTLTIQRTEQRDSAMYRCASSLVSLDTQYFGPGTRLTVL.

The gene calls are TRBV6-5 and TRBJ1-2; possible D gene TRBD1, 5 bases. From germline, CDR1 is MNHEY and CDR2 SVGAGI. CDR3 size: 14 residues. Trimming took 0 bases from V and 10 from J, leaving 15 bases between them. The CDR3 DNA reads TGTGCCAGCAGTTACTCGAATCAGGGCTCCATCTACACCTTC. As protein: CASSYSNQGSIYTF.

The CDR3 DNA reads as TGTGCCAGCAGTGAAGCGCGGCGAACAGGGACCAATCAGCCCCAGCATTTT. This translates into CASSEARRTGTNQPQHF. This chain joins TRBV2 and TRBJ1-5, with a weak D call TRBD1 (6 bases). V was shortened by 0 bases and J by 3 bases, with 15 bases between the two germline ends. This CDR3 has 17 amino acids. Germline V CDR1 and CDR2: SNHLY, FYNNEI. The full variable domain, rest sourced from reference TRBV2 and TRBJ1-5, is EPEVTQTPSHQVTQMGQEVILRCVPISNHLYFYWYRQILGQKVEFLVSFYNNEISEKSEIFDDQFSVERPDGSNFTLKIRSTKLEDSAMYFCASSEARRTGTNQPQHFGDGTRLSIL.

V is TRBV9 and J is TRBJ1-1; D unresolved. Trimming took off 0 bases at V and 0 bases at J, with 6 bases between the two ends. Germline V gene data show CDR1 as SGDLS and CDR2 as YYNGEE. CDR3 length: 14 residues. The CDR3 sequence: CASSVGHMNTEAFF. CDR3 sequence (DNA): TGTGCCAGCAGCGTAGGACATATGAACACTGAAGCTTTCTTT. The full variable domain, its missing parts supplied by reference TRBV9 and TRBJ1-1, is DSGVTQTPKHLITATGQRVTLRCSPRSGDLSVYWYQQSLDQGLQFLIQYYNGEERAKGNILERFSAQQFPDLHSELNLSSLELGDSALYFCASSVGHMNTEAFFGQGTRLTVV.

The chain combines TRBV5-1 with TRBJ2-1; perhaps TRBD2 as D (6 bases). With 2 bases removed from V and 1 base from J, the gap between germline ends came to 16 bases. Germline-derived CDR1 and CDR2 are SGHRS and YFSETQ. This CDR3 is 17 amino acids long. This chain's CDR3 is CASSLTWTGASYNEQFF. The CDR3 DNA follows: TGCGCCAGCAGCTTAACCTGGACGGGAGCTTCCTACAATGAGCAGTTCTTC.

The chain is built from TRBV5-4 and TRBJ1-2, with a tentative D call TRBD1 (6 bases). The ends were cut back, 4 bases at V and 7 bases at J, with 20 bases in the middle. Germline V gene data show CDR1 as SGHNT and CDR2 as YYREEE (reference sequence). The CDR3 runs to 15 residues. The CDR3: CASSPTAWTELGYTF. As DNA, the CDR3 is TGTGCCAGCAGCCCCACCGCTTGGACAGAGCTTGGCTACACCTTC.

This chain uses TRBV7-2 with TRBJ2-2; 7 bases are shared with TRBD1. V trimming: 6 bases; J trimming: 5 bases; junction bases outside the gene matches: 15. Germline values: CDR1 SGHTA, CDR2 FQGNSA. The CDR3 is 17 amino acids. The CDR3 region is CASSPSSRQGGTGELFF. CDR3 DNA sequence: TGTGCCAGCAGTCCATCTTCCCGACAGGGCGGGACCGGGGAGCTGTTTTTT.

The chain links TRBV7-2 to TRBJ2-1; TRBD2 aligns across 9 bases. This CDR3 is built from 17 residues. The germline CDR1 and CDR2 sequences are SGHTA and FQGNSA. After removal of 2 bases from V and 10 bases from J, the junction contained 15 bases not matched to a gene. The CDR3 coding sequence is TGTGCCAGCAGCTTATCTTCGGGTAGCGGGAGTGTTTGGGAGCAGTTCTTC. The encoded protein is CASSLSSGSGSVWEQFF.

The CDR3 nucleotides are TGCAGCGTCCCAGGGGACACCGGTGGCTACACCTTC. Translated, it gives CSVPGDTGGYTF. The chain recombines TRBV29-1 with TRBJ1-2, with a tentative D call TRBD1 (6 bases). Germline V CDR1 and CDR2: SQVTM, ANQGSEA. The CDR3 totals 12 residues. The V and J ends lost 6 bases and 7 bases respectively, with 15 bases between them.

This chain uses TRBV6-5 with TRBJ2-3; 9 bases match TRBD2. Trimming took 7 bases from V and 6 from J; bases not matched to a gene: 8. CDR1 and CDR2 from the germline V gene are MNHEY and SVGAGI. The CDR3 extends over 14 amino acids. The CDR3 spells CASTGGRGGDTQYF. The DNA of the CDR3 is TGTGCCAGCACGGGCGGGAGGGGAGGTGATACGCAGTATTTT.

This clone was seen a few times. The rearrangement links TRBV7-6 to TRBJ2-7; 7 bases agree with TRBD2. Germline V gene sequence: CDR1 SGHVS, CDR2 FNYEAQ. Trimming cost V 1 base and J 1 base; bases outside gene matches: 1. The CDR3 has 14 residues. The CDR3 region is CASSLVGLSYEQYF. DNA for the CDR3: TGTGCCAGCAGCTTAGTGGGACTATCCTACGAGCAGTACTTC.

This chain links TRBV5-6 with TRBJ2-3; 7 bases are shared with TRBD2. The CDR3 consists of 15 residues. Trimming cost V 2 bases and J 2 bases; bases outside gene matches: 5. CDR1 is SGHDT, CDR2 YYEEEE, per germline. For the CDR3, the DNA is TGTGCCAGCAGCTTTGGCGGGGGACCCACAGATACGCAGTATTTT. It codes for CASSFGGGPTDTQYF.

This clone has only a few counts. J is TRBJ1-4 and V is TRBV5-1, with 7 bases lining up with TRBD1. Germline V gene sequence: CDR1 SGHRS, CDR2 YFSETQ. V shed 4 bases, J shed 5 bases, and the junction held 2 bases outside the gene matches. This CDR3 is built from 13 residues. Here the CDR3 reads CASSRDSNEKLFF. In nucleotides, the CDR3 is TGCGCCAGCAGCCGGGACAGCAATGAAAAACTGTTTTTT.

This clone has a handful of counts. This chain connects TRBV30 to TRBJ1-2; 10 bases are shared with TRBD1. The CDR3 spans 17 residues. The germline CDR1 and CDR2 sequences are GTSNPN and SVGIG (reference sequence). Trimming cost V 7 bases and J 2 bases; bases outside gene matches: 16. The CDR3 sequence: CASRNYHGQGGNYGYTF. The CDR3 coding sequence is TGTGCCTCCCGCAACTACCACGGACAGGGGGGAAACTATGGCTACACCTTC.